This TCR beta chain was sequenced during a study of Ad26.COV2.S vaccination and SARS-CoV-2 variants. Study results and limitations: Reported post-vaccination CD8+ and CD4+ T cell responses to spike showed substantial breadth.

Specified treatment: around 19 received Ad26.COV2.S at low or high dose, single or two shots; roughly 5 received placebo; per-sample allocation not given. After the first vaccine or placebo injection, samples were drawn on day 63. A word on this clone: No antigen is known for it.

The repertoire was sequenced with immunoSEQ multiplex PCR; TCRdb's copy has only in-frame clones and lacks some. The profile shows around 450,000 clones, 89% of them singletons. CDR1 and CDR2 from the germline V gene are ENHRY and SYGVKD. This CDR3 is 14 amino acids long. Trimming removed 4 bases at V and 9 bases at J, with 13 bases between. This TCR was sampled from a person between 18 and 65 years old who received the Ad26.COV2.S COVID-19 vaccine or a placebo. The sequencing used peripheral blood, collected in a trial of Ad26.COV2.S vaccine versus placebo. V gene TRBV10-3 combines with J gene TRBJ1-6, with TRBD1 as a possible D gene (5 bases). DNA of the CDR3: TGTGCCATCAGTGTGGAAGGGGAAGGTTCACCCCTCCACTTT. It is translated as CAISVEGEGSPLHF.